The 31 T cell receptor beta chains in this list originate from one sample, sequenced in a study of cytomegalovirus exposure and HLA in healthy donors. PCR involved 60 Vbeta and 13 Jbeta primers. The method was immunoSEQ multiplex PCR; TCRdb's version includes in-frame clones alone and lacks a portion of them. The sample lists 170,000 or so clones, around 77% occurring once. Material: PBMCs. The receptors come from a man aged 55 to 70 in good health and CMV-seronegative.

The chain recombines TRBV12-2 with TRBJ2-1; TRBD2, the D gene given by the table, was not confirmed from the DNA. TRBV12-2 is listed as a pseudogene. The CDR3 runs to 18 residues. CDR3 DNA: TGTGCAAGTCGCCCCGGGACTAGCGGGAGTCAGTCCTACAATGAGCAGTTCTTC. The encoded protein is CASRPGTSGSQSYNEQFF.

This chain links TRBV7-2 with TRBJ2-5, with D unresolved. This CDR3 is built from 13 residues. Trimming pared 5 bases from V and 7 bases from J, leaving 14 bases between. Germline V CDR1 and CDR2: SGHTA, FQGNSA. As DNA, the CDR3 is TGTGCCAGCAGCCCTACTATGGTAGGGACCCAGTACTTC. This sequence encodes CASSPTMVGTQYF.

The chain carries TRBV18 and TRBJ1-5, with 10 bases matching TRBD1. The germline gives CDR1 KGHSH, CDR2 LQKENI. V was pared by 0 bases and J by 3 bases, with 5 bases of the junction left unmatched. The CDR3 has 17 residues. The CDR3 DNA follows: TGTGCCAGCTCACCACCAGGGACAGGGGCGTCCAATCAGCCCCAGCATTTT. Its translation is CASSPPGTGASNQPQHF.

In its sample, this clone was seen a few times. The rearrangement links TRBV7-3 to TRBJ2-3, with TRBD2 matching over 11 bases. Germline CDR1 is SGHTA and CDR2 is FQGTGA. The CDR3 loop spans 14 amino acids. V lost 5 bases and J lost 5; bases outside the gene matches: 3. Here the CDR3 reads CASSPSGRIDTQYF. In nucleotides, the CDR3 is TGTGCCAGCAGCCCTAGCGGGAGGATAGATACGCAGTATTTT.

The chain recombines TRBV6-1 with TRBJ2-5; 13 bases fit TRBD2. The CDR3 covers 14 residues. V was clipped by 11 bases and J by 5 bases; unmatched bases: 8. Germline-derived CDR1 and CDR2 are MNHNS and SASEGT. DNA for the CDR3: TGTGCCGGCACCCGACTAGCGGGGGGCGAGACCCAGTACTTC. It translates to CAGTRLAGGETQYF.

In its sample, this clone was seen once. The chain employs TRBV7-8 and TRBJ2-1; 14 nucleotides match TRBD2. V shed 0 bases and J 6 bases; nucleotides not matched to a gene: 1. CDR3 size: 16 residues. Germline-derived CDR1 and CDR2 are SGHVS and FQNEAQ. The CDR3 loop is CASSLATSGRVNEQFF. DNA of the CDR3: TGTGCCAGCAGCTTAGCGACTAGCGGGAGGGTCAATGAGCAGTTCTTC. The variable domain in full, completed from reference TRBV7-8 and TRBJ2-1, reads GAGVSQSPRYKVAKRGQDVALRCDPISGHVSLFWYQQALGQGPEFLTYFQNEAQLDKSGLPSDRFFAERPEGSVSTLKIQRTQQEDSAVYLCASSLATSGRVNEQFFGPGTRLTVL.

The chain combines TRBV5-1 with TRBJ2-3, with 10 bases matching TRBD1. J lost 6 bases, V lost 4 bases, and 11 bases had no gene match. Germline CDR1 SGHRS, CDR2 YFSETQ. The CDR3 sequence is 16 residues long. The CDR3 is CASSLLPGQGQDTQYF. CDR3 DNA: TGCGCCAGCAGCCTACTTCCGGGACAGGGGCAGGATACGCAGTATTTT.

The CDR3 DNA reads TGTGCCAGCAGCCAAGTCCGGACAGAGCAGTACTTC. Encoded protein: CASSQVRTEQYF. V and J are TRBV4-2 and TRBJ2-7, with a weak D call TRBD1 (5 bases). Germline values: CDR1 LGHNA, CDR2 YNFKEQ. The ends were cut back, 1 base at V and 7 bases at J, with 8 bases in the middle. The CDR3 is 12 amino acids.

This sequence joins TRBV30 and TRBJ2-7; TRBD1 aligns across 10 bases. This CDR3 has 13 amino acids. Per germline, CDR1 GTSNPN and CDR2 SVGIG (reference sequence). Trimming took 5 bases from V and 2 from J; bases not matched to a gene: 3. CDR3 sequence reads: CAWAGTGAYEQYF. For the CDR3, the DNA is TGTGCCTGGGCCGGGACAGGGGCCTACGAGCAGTACTTC.

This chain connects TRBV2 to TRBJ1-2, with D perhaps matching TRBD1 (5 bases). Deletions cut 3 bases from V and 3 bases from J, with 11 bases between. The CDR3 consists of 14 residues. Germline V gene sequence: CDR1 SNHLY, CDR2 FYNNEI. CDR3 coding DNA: TGTGCCAGCAGTGAGGTATCAGGGTACTATGGCTACACCTTC. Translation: CASSEVSGYYGYTF.

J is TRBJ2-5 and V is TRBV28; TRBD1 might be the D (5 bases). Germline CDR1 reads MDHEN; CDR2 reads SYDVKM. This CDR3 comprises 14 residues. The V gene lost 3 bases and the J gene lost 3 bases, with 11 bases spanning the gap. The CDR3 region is CASSFSRREETQYF. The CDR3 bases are TGTGCCAGCAGTTTTTCCCGCAGGGAAGAGACCCAGTACTTC. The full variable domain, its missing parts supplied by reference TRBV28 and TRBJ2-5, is DVKVTQSSRYLVKRTGEKVFLECVQDMDHENMFWYRQDPGLGLRLIYFSYDVKMKEKGDIPEGYSVSREKKERFSLILESASTNQTSMYLCASSFSRREETQYFGPGTRLLVL.

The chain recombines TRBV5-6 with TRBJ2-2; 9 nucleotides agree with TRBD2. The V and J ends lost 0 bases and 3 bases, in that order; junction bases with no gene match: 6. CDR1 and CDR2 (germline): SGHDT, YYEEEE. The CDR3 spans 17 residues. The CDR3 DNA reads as TGTGCCAGCAGCTTGGTCCTAGCGGGGCCAGACACCGGGGAGCTGTTTTTT. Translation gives CASSLVLAGPDTGELFF.

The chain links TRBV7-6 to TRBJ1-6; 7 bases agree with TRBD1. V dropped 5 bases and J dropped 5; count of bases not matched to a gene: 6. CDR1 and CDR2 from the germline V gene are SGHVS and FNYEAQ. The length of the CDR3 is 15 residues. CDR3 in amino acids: CASSLRQGDNSPLHF. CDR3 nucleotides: TGTGCCAGCAGCCTTCGACAGGGAGATAATTCACCCCTCCACTTT.

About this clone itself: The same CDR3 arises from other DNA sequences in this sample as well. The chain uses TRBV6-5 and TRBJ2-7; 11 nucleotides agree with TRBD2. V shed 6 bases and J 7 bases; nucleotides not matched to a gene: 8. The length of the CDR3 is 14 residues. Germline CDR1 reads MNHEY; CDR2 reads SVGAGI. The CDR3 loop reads CASRGETSGSEQYF. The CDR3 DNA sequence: TGTGCCAGCAGAGGGGAAACTAGCGGGAGTGAGCAGTACTTC.

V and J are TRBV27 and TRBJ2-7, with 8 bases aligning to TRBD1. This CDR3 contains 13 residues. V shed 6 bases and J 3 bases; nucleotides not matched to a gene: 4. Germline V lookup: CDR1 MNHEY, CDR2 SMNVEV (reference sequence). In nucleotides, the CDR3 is TGTGCCAGCAGACCCGGGACAGGCTACGAGCAGTACTTC. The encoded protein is CASRPGTGYEQYF.

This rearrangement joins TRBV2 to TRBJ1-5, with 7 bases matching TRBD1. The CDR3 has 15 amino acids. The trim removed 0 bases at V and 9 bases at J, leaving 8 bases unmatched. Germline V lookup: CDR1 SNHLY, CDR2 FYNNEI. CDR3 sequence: CASSEAKGGSGPQHF. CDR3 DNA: TGTGCCAGCAGTGAAGCGAAAGGGGGCTCTGGGCCCCAGCATTTT.

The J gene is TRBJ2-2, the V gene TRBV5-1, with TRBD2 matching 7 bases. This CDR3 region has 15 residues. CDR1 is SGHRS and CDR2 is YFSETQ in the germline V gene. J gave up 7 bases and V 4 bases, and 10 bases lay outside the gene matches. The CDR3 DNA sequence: TGCGCCAGCAGCCCCAGGGCGGGGGATGGCGGGGAGCTGTTTTTT. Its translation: CASSPRAGDGGELFF.

This chain's CDR3 is CAWKGLAGPTDTQYF. The CDR3, as DNA: TGTGCCTGGAAGGGACTAGCGGGACCCACAGATACGCAGTATTTT. This sequence joins TRBV30 and TRBJ2-3, with 13 bases aligning to TRBD2. J gave up 2 bases and V 4 bases, and 3 bases lay outside the gene matches. From germline, CDR1 is GTSNPN and CDR2 SVGIG (reference sequence). This CDR3 contains 15 residues. The full variable domain, in which reference TRBV30 and TRBJ2-3 provide the parts outside the CDR3, is SQTIHQWPATLVQPVGSPLSLECTVEGTSNPNLYWYRQAAGRGLQLLFYSVGIGQISSEVPQNLSASRPQDRQFILSSKKLLLSDSGFYLCAWKGLAGPTDTQYFGPGTRLTVL.

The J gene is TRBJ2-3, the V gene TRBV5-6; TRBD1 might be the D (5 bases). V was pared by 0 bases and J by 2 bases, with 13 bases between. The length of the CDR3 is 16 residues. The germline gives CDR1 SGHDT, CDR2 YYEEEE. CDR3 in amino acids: CASSLVGASNTDTQYF. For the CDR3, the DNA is TGTGCCAGCAGCTTGGTAGGGGCCTCGAACACAGATACGCAGTATTTT. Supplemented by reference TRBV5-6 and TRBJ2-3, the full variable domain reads DAGVTQSPTHLIKTRGQQVTLRCSPKSGHDTVSWYQQALGQGPQFIFQYYEEEERQRGNFPDRFSGHQFPNYSSELNVNALLLGDSALYLCASSLVGASNTDTQYFGPGTRLTVL.

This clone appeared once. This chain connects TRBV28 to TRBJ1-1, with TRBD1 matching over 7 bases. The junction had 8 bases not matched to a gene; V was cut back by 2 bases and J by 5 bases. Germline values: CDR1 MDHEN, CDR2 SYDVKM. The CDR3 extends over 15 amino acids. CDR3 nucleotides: TGTGCCAGCAGTTTAGGAGGGGGCGCCCCTACTGAAGCTTTCTTT. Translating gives CASSLGGGAPTEAFF. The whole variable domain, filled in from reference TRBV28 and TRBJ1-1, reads DVKVTQSSRYLVKRTGEKVFLECVQDMDHENMFWYRQDPGLGLRLIYFSYDVKMKEKGDIPEGYSVSREKKERFSLILESASTNQTSMYLCASSLGGGAPTEAFFGQGTRLTVV.

The CDR3 DNA reads TGTGCCAGCAGCCCCTACGCGGAGGGCACTAATGAAAAACTGTTTTTT. Its protein product is CASSPYAEGTNEKLFF. This chain links TRBV5-6 with TRBJ1-4; D gene ambiguous. V lost 4 bases and J 2 bases, leaving 15 bases between the germline ends. The V gene's germline CDR1 is SGHDT and CDR2 YYEEEE. This CDR3 has 16 residues.

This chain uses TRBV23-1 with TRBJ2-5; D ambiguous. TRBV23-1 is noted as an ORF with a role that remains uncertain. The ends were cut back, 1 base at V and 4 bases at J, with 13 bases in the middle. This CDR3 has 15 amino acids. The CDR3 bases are TGCGCCAGCAGTCAATACGACCGGGTTGTAGAGACCCAGTACTTC. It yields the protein CASSQYDRVVETQYF.

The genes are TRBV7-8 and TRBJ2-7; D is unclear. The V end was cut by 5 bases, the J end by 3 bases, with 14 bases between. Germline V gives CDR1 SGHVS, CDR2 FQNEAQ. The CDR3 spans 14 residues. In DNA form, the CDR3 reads TGTGCCAGCAGCCCGGTCCCTACTGACTACGAGCAGTACTTC. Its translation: CASSPVPTDYEQYF.

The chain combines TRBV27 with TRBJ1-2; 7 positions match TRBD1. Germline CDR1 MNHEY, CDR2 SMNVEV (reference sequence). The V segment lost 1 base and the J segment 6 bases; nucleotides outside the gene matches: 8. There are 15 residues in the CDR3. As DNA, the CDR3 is TGTGCCAGCAGTTTATTCGCAGGGGGTAGAGATGGCTACACCTTC. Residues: CASSLFAGGRDGYTF.

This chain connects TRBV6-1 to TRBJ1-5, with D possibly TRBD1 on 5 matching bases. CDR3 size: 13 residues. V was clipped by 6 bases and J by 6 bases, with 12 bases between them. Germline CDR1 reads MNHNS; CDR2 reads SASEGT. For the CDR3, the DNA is TGTGCCAGCAGGAACGGGGGTTCTCAGCCCCAGCATTTT. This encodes CASRNGGSQPQHF.

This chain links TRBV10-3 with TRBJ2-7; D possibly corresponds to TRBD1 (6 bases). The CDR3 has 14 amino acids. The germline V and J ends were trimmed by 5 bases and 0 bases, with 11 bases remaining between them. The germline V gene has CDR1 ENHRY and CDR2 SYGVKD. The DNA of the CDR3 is TGTGCCATCAGTAACACACAGGGCTCCTACGAGCAGTACTTC. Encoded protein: CAISNTQGSYEQYF.

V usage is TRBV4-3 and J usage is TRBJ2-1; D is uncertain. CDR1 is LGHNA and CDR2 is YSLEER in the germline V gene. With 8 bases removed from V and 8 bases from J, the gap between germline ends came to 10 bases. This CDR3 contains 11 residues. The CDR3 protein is CASGLGDEQFF. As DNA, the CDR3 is TGCGCCAGCGGTTTAGGAGATGAGCAGTTCTTC.

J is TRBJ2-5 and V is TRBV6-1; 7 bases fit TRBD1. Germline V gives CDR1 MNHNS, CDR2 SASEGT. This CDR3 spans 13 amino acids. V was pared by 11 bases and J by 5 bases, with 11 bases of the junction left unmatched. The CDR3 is CAADDRVGETQYF. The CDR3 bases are TGTGCCGCAGACGACAGGGTGGGTGAGACCCAGTACTTC.

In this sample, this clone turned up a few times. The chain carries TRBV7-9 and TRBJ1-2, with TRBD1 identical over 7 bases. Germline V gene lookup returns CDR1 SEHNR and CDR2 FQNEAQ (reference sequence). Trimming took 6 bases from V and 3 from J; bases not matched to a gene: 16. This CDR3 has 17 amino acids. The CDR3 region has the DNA TGTGCCAGCAGGGCTGGACAGGAAATCGGGGAGGACTATGGCTACACCTTC. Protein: CASRAGQEIGEDYGYTF.

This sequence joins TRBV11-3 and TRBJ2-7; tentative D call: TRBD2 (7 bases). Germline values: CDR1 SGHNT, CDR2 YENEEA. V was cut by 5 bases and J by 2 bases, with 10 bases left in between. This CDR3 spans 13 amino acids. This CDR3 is CASSRGAAYEQYF. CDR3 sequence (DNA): TGTGCCAGCAGCCGGGGGGCTGCCTACGAGCAGTACTTC.

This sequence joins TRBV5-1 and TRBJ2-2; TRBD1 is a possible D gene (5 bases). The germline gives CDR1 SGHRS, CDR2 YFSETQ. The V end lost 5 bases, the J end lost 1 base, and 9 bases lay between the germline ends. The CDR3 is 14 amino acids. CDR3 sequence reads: CASSDSGNTGELFF. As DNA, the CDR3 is TGCGCCAGCAGTGACAGTGGGAACACCGGGGAGCTGTTTTTT.